Below, 5 T cell receptor beta chains from the same sample are listed, as sequenced in a study of low-dose radiotherapy and immunotherapy resistance in tumors. Time point of the sample: before trial treatment. Primers targeting TRAV and TRBV primed first-strand cDNA, covering alpha and beta chains. Amplification of TCRs used a constant-region primer and V-primer adapter for about 20 PCR cycles. TCRdb re-derived calls from the reads in MiXCR, one entry per CDR3 protein. Of about 60,000 distinct CDR3 sequences in the sample, almost 25% were seen once. Sequenced here: PBMCs, sampled before treatment. These receptors originate from a male donor with prostate cancer.

Many counts were recorded for this clonotype. The chain is built from TRBV28 and TRBJ1-5; possible D gene TRBD1, 5 bases. V lost 6 bases, J lost 1 base, and 19 bases lay in between. This CDR3 has 17 residues. Germline-derived CDR1 and CDR2 are MDHEN and SYDVKM. DNA for the CDR3: TGTGCCAGCAGCCCCCCCCCACAGGTGAGGAGCAATCAGCCCCAGCATTTT. Translating gives CASSPPPQVRSNQPQHF.

This clonotype has only one observation. Sequence at one end of the junction differs from germline and may be a read error. The V gene is TRBV7-6, the J gene TRBJ2-7, with TRBD1 identical over 7 bases. The CDR3 has 13 amino acids. Germline-derived CDR1 and CDR2 are SGHVS and FNYEAQ. CDR3 sequence: CGSSPGQTYEQYF. DNA of the CDR3: TGTGGCAGCAGCCCGGGACAGACCTACGAGCAGTACTTC.

Details on this clonotype: This likely came from a read error, as a far larger clone is one base away. The gene calls are TRBV6-2 or TRBV6-3 and TRBJ2-2; D gene uncertain. Trimming took off 4 bases at V and 5 bases at J, with 8 bases between the two ends. CDR3 length equals 13 residues. Germline V gene data show CDR1 as MNHEY and CDR2 as SVGEGT. The CDR3 reads CASSSQETGELFF. DNA of the CDR3: TGTGCCAGCAGTTCCCAGGAGACCGGGGAGCTGTTTTTT.

The V gene is TRBV5-6, the J gene TRBJ2-5; 7 bases line up with TRBD2. Germline V CDR1 and CDR2: SGHDT, YYEEEE. With V trimmed by 3 bases and J by 6 bases, 11 bases remained unmatched. This CDR3 region has 15 residues. This chain's CDR3 is CASSSSWGGEKTQYF. CDR3 in DNA: TGTGCCAGCAGCTCCTCCTGGGGGGGGGAAAAGACCCAGTACTTC.

The chain recombines TRBV7-9 with TRBJ2-7; no definite D call. Germline-derived CDR1 and CDR2 are SEHNR and FQNEAQ (reference sequence). Trimming stripped 5 bases from V and 4 bases from J, with 21 bases between. There are 16 residues in the CDR3. CDR3 nucleotide sequence: TGTGCCAGCAGCCTCGGTCCCCGTATTTCGGGTTACGAGCAGTACTTC. Amino acids: CASSLGPRISGYEQYF. The full variable domain, completed using reference TRBV7-9 and TRBJ2-7, is DTGVSQNPRHKITKRGQNVTFRCDPISEHNRLYWYRQTLGQGPEFLTYFQNEAQLEKSRLLSDRFSAERPKGSFSTLEIQRTEQGDSAMYLCASSLGPRISGYEQYFGPGTRLTVT.